This T cell receptor beta chain came from a study of T cell repertoires in cytomegalovirus infection. About the research overall: HLA-B-restricted CMV epitopes that are well studied were used alongside recently identified HLA-C-restricted ones.

V lost 0 bases to trimming and J lost 10 bases, with 13 bases between them. This CDR3 is built from 14 residues. Germline CDR1 reads LGHNA; CDR2 reads YNFKEQ. TCRdb used MiXCR to reprocess the reads, holding one entry per CDR3 protein. Of a few hundred thousand distinct CDR3 sequences in the sample, about 39% are singletons; the top ten hold around 48%. A note on this clonotype: The antigen remains unidentified.

This TCR derives from a human donor in good health (CMV status not recorded). Some clones in this sample may be carry-over from other donors' samples. Sequenced material: cultured PBMCs, taken from culture after CMV antigen stimulation. This chain uses TRBV4-2 with TRBJ1-5, with D unclear. The CDR3: CASSQDQENVPQHF. DNA of the CDR3: TGTGCCAGCAGCCAAGATCAGGAAAACGTACCCCAGCATTTT.